Following are 11 T cell receptor beta chains from one sample sequenced in a study of beta chain features in type 1 diabetes. Findings and limits, study-wide: Moderately but significantly shorter TCRB CDR3s were found in Type 1 diabetes patients in all four CD4+ subsets.

Expressed TCRB transcripts were sequenced because the isolated RNA had all been reverse transcribed beforehand. TCRdb's table, derived via immunoSEQ multiplex PCR, lists solely in-frame clones and lacks some. The sample consists of 500,000 to 650,000 clones, roughly 12% of them appearing once. The antigens of these receptors remain unknown. The sequenced material came from naive CD4+ T cells from blood. The receptors stem from a man under 40 with type 1 diabetes.

This clone was picked up a small number of times. This chain joins TRBV30 and TRBJ1-2, with TRBD1 matching over 8 bases. The V gene end was trimmed by 6 bases and the J gene end by 8 bases; junction bases not matched to a gene: 8. Germline values: CDR1 GTSNPN, CDR2 SVGIG (reference sequence). The CDR3 is 12 residues long. CDR3 region: CACRQGRWGYTF. The CDR3 DNA is TGTGCCTGCAGACAGGGGCGATGGGGCTACACCTTC.

This clone was seen more than once but under ten times. This chain joins TRBV11-3 and TRBJ2-5; maybe TRBD2 (5 bases). Trimming shortened V by 4 bases and J by 5 bases, and 11 bases separated the two germline ends. Germline lookup yields CDR1 SGHNT and CDR2 YENEEA. CDR3 length equals 13 residues. CDR3 region: CASSSAGTETQYF. The CDR3 DNA reads TGTGCCAGCAGCTCGGCGGGCACGGAGACCCAGTACTTC.

This clone came up a few times. V usage is TRBV5-1 and J usage is TRBJ2-2; 7 bases map to TRBD1. With 4 bases clipped from V and 3 bases from J, the junction kept 12 bases outside the gene matches. The CDR3 is 17 residues long. Germline V gene lookup returns CDR1 SGHRS and CDR2 YFSETQ. The CDR3 nucleotides read TGCGCCAGCAGCCCGAAGAACGACAGGGCGGACACCGGGGAGCTGTTTTTT. Translated: CASSPKNDRADTGELFF.

This clone turned up a few times. This sequence joins TRBV7-2 and TRBJ2-3; 9 bases are shared with TRBD2. V shed 4 bases and J 2 bases; nucleotides not matched to a gene: 7. The CDR3 consists of 16 residues. Germline CDR1 reads SGHTA; CDR2 reads FQGNSA. The CDR3 region is CASSWSSGATTDTQYF. CDR3 nucleotides: TGTGCCAGCAGCTGGTCTAGCGGGGCCACCACAGATACGCAGTATTTT.

The V and J genes are TRBV18 and TRBJ2-7; a possible D gene is TRBD2 (5 bases). V dropped 0 bases and J dropped 1 base, with 10 bases sitting between them. CDR1 KGHSH and CDR2 LQKENI come from the germline V gene. The CDR3 has 15 residues. This CDR3 is CASSPPDRESYEQYF. CDR3 bases: TGTGCCAGCTCACCACCAGACCGGGAATCCTACGAGCAGTACTTC.

This clone appeared a few times. This chain joins TRBV18 and TRBJ2-3; D ambiguous. This CDR3 is 15 amino acids long. V was clipped by 3 bases and J by 3 bases, with 13 bases between them. CDR1 and CDR2 (germline): KGHSH, LQKENI. The CDR3 here is CASSPVYQGTDTQYF. Written as DNA, the CDR3 is TGTGCCAGCTCACCGGTCTACCAAGGGACAGATACGCAGTATTTT. The variable domain in full, with the rest retrieved from reference TRBV18 and TRBJ2-3, is NAGVMQNPRHLVRRRGQEARLRCSPMKGHSHVYWYRQLPEEGLKFMVYLQKENIIDESGMPKERFSAEFPKEGPSILRIQQVVRGDSAAYFCASSPVYQGTDTQYFGPGTRLTVL.

This clone occurred a few times. Other DNA sequences in the same sample also yield this CDR3. The chain has TRBV28 and TRBJ1-2; no firm D call. The CDR3 loop spans 11 amino acids. Germline V CDR1 and CDR2: MDHEN, SYDVKM. Trimming took off 5 bases at V and 2 bases at J, with 3 bases between the two ends. CDR3 nucleotides: TGTGCCAGCAGTCCGAACTATGGCTACACCTTC. It codes for CASSPNYGYTF.

This clone was observed a few times. J is TRBJ1-5 and V is TRBV7-9; 8 bases are a match to TRBD1. With 5 bases clipped from V and 3 bases from J, the junction kept 6 bases outside the gene matches. Germline CDR1 reads SEHNR; CDR2 reads FQNEAQ (reference sequence). The CDR3 sequence is 15 residues long. The CDR3 nucleotides are TGTGCCAGCAGCCCGGACAGGGTTGACAATCAGCCCCAGCATTTT. Translation: CASSPDRVDNQPQHF.

The chain links TRBV5-6 to TRBJ1-5; no definite D call. The CDR3 totals 15 residues. V lost 5 bases and J 0 bases, leaving 12 bases between the germline ends. Germline V gene lookup returns CDR1 SGHDT and CDR2 YYEEEE. CDR3 nucleotides: TGTGCCAGCAGTTATGGGAGGCCTAGCAATCAGCCCCAGCATTTT. This gives the protein CASSYGRPSNQPQHF.

This clone was detected only a few times. The chain combines TRBV6-5 with TRBJ2-3; TRBD1 agrees at 9 bases. The CDR3 has 15 amino acids. The germline V gene has CDR1 MNHEY and CDR2 SVGAGI. The V and J ends lost 6 bases and 5 bases, in that order; junction bases with no gene match: 9. The CDR3 nucleotides are TGTGCCAGCAGATTAGGGACAGGGAGTAGAGATACGCAGTATTTT. It translates to CASRLGTGSRDTQYF.

CDR3 nucleotide sequence: TGCGCCAGCAGCATCGGGCCTCGGAACACTGAAGCTTTCTTT. Amino acids: CASSIGPRNTEAFF. The genes are TRBV5-1 and TRBJ1-1; no firm D call. Germline CDR1 is SGHRS and CDR2 is YFSETQ. V dropped 4 bases and J dropped 1 base, with 11 bases sitting between them. The CDR3 sequence is 14 residues long.